This TCR beta chain was recovered during a study of CD8+ T cells in alopecia areata. The treatment is: oral pan-JAK inhibitor, 5-10 mg twice daily. Extracted RNA was reverse transcribed, and the resulting cDNA served as sequencing template. TCRdb keeps only in-frame clones here, not all; method: immunoSEQ multiplex PCR. The sample records under 95,000 clones, around 71% being singletons. The CDR3 contains 15 residues. Trimming stripped 3 bases from V and 3 bases from J, with 16 bases between. The germline V gene encodes CDR1 SGHRS and CDR2 YFSETQ. The V gene is TRBV5-1, the J gene TRBJ2-7; weak D call: TRBD1 (6 bases). Sequencing used CD8+ T cells sorted from blood, obtained between weeks 43 and 45, from a patient treated with tofacitinib. The source is a human donor with alopecia areata. CDR3 amino acids: CASSSNQGIYYEQYF. The CDR3 DNA sequence: TGCGCCAGCAGCTCAAATCAGGGGATTTACTACGAGCAGTACTTC. The full variable domain, rest sourced from reference TRBV5-1 and TRBJ2-7, is KAGVTQTPRYLIKTRGQQVTLSCSPISGHRSVSWYQQTPGQGLQFLFEYFSETQRNKGNFPGRFSGRQFSNSRSEMNVSTLELGDSALYLCASSSNQGIYYEQYFGPGTRLTVT.